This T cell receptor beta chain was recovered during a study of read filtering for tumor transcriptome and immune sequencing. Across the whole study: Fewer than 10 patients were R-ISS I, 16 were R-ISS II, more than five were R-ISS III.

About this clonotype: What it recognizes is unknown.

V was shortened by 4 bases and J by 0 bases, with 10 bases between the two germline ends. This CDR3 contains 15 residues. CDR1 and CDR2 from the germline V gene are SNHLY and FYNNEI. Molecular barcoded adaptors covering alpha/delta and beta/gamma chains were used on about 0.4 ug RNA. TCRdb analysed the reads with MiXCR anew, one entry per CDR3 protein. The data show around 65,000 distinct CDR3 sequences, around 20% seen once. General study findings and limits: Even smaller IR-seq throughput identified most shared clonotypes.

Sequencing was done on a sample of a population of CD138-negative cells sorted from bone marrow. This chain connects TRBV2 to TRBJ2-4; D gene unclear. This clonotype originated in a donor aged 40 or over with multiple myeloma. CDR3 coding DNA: TGTGCCAGCAGTGGTGATCCGCTAGCCAAAAACATTCAGTACTTC. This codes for CASSGDPLAKNIQYF.